Presented here are 5 T cell receptor beta chains from one specimen sequenced in a study of regulatory T cells in long-lasting Graves disease (dated by TCRdb to the early 2020s). The library relied on multiplex PCR. Sequencing relied on an Illumina HiSeq 4000. TCR beta libraries were built with iRepertoire HTBI primers and Arm-PCR amplification of CDR3 regions. Clones were called with MiXCR by TCRdb after fastp trimmed the public reads at Q25, and only in-frame beta chains were retained. When rows share a CDR3 protein, they turn into one entry using the most common DNA and genes. The sample contains some 600,000 distinct CDR3 sequences, roughly a sixth of them found a single time. The ten largest clonotypes hold around 12% of the sample. The sample's time point label, decoded: newly diagnosed GD, antithyroid drugs for less than 3 months. For both TCR sequencing and RNA sequencing, RNA was extracted from PBMCs using TRIzol.

In addition, the sample was reused for a study of T cells in Graves' hyperthyroidism and ophthalmopathy.

Material: peripheral blood mononuclear cells (PBMCs), obtained at new diagnosis, from a patient treated with antithyroid drugs. The source of these receptors is a man between 18 and 35 years old with Graves disease. Donor details come from another sample of the same person, matched by shared clones.

At least ten counts were recorded for this clonotype. V and J are TRBV30 and TRBJ1-1, with D unresolved. This CDR3 has 15 amino acids. V was trimmed by 5 bases and J by 1 base, leaving 17 bases between them. CDR1 is GTSNPN, CDR2 SVGIG, per germline (reference sequence). CDR3 in DNA: TGTGCCTGGTTTCCCTACCCAGGCTCGAACACTGAAGCTTTCTTT. It codes for CAWFPYPGSNTEAFF.

The sample holds many counts of this clonotype. The V and J genes are TRBV5-1 and TRBJ1-1; 9 nucleotides align to TRBD1. Germline CDR1 and CDR2: SGHRS and YFSETQ. Trimming at V came to 4 bases and at J to 3 bases, leaving 4 bases not matched to a gene. CDR3 size: 14 residues. The CDR3 sequence: CASSTGQGDTEAFF. The DNA for the CDR3 is TGCGCCAGCAGCACGGGACAGGGAGACACTGAAGCTTTCTTT.

This clonotype was seen at least ten times. The junction does not match germline at one end; this may be a read error. The chain recombines TRBV7-9 with TRBJ1-1; D gene ambiguous. Germline-derived CDR1 and CDR2 are SEHNR and FQNEAQ (reference sequence). The CDR3 sequence is 11 residues long. CDR3 loop: CASSLETEAFF. In nucleotides, the CDR3 is TGTGCCAGCAGTTTAGAAACTGAAGCTTTCTTT.

V is TRBV4-2 and J is TRBJ1-1, with D perhaps TRBD1 (5 bases). Looked up from germline, CDR1 is LGHNA and CDR2 is YNFKEQ. V was trimmed by 0 bases and J by 0 bases, leaving 8 bases between them. The CDR3 has 15 amino acids. The CDR3, as DNA: TGTGCCAGCAGCCAAGAGAGGGGCATGAACACTGAAGCTTTCTTT. Translation: CASSQERGMNTEAFF.

This clonotype was seen many times. The chain recombines TRBV12-3 or TRBV12-4 with TRBJ2-7, with D perhaps matching TRBD1 (6 bases). The CDR3 consists of 12 residues. Trimming pared 6 bases from V and 2 bases from J, leaving 8 bases between. The CDR3 region is CASRGAPYEQYF. Here the CDR3 DNA reads TGTGCCAGCAGGGGGGCCCCCTACGAGCAGTACTTC.